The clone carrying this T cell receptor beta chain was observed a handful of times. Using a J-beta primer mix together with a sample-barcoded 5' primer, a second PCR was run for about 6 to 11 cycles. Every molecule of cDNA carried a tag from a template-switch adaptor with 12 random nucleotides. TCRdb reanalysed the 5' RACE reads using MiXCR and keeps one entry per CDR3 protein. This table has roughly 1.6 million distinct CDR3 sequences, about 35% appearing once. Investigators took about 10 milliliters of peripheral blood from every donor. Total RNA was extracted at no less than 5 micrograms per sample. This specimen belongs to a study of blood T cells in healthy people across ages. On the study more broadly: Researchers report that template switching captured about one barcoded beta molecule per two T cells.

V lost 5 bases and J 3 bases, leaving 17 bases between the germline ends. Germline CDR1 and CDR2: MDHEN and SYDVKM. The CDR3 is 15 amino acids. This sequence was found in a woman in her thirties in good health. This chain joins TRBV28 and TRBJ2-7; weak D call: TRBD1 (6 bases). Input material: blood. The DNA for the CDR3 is TGTGCCAGCAGTGCGCAGGGGCCCCCTAACTACGAGCAGTACTTC. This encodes CASSAQGPPNYEQYF.